A selection of T cell receptor beta chains follows, all from one sample in a study of blood T cell repertoires in COVID-19. Assay used: immunoSEQ multiplex PCR; TCRdb lists only in-frame clones, some missing. The sample consists of fewer than 400,000 clones, 88% of them appearing once. Sequencing used PBMCs or T cells enriched from blood (not recorded which). These receptors were taken from a man aged 25-45 years who had recovered from COVID-19. CDR3s include the opening cysteine and the closing phenylalanine or tryptophan. Fields, in order: clone size, D gene, J gene, CDR3 length, V gene, CDR3 DNA, CDR3 protein. The D gene is left open where the match is weak. For some rows the clone size is stated as once, few or many, or as a class when expanded; others skip it.

.	.	TRBJ2-7	15	TRBV6-5	TGTGCCAGCAGTTACCGTGGGGACATTTACTACGAGCAGTACTTC	CASSYRGDIYYEQYF
.	TRBD1	TRBJ1-5	16	TRBV15	TGTGCCACCAGCAGAGAGAGGGACAGTACGAATCAGCCCCAGCATTTT	CATSRERDSTNQPQHF
.	.	TRBJ2-1	14	TRBV5-5	TGTGCCAGCAGCTTAGGCTTCCAGGTCAATGAGCAGTTCTTC	CASSLGFQVNEQFF
.	.	TRBJ1-4	15	TRBV9	TGTGCCAGCAGCGTAGGCCCAGGTGACAATGAAAAACTGTTTTTT	CASSVGPGDNEKLFF
.	.	TRBJ2-1	12	TRBV5-1	TGCGCCAGCAGCCTAGCTTACAATGAGCAGTTCTTC	CASSLAYNEQFF
.	TRBD1	TRBJ1-1	15	TRBV19	TGTGCCAGTAAGTACAGGGACAGGGGCGGCACTGAAGCTTTCTTT	CASKYRDRGGTEAFF
.	TRBD1	TRBJ2-3	16	TRBV19	TGTGCCAGTAGTTCAGGGACAGGGTGGGTTTCGGATACGCAGTATTTT	CASSSGTGWVSDTQYF
.	.	TRBJ2-5	15	TRBV5-5	TGTGCCAGCAGCCGTGCTATAGGGGTAACGGAGACCCAGTACTTC	CASSRAIGVTETQYF
.	.	TRBJ2-3	14	TRBV19	TGTGCCAGTAGTCCAGGCCCCCACACAGATACGCAGTATTTT	CASSPGPHTDTQYF
.	.	TRBJ1-6	16	TRBV7-9	TGTGCCAGCAGCTTAGGGGGTGGCAGGGTTAATTCACCCCTCCACTTT	CASSLGGGRVNSPLHF
.	.	TRBJ2-1	12	TRBV9	TGTGCCAGCAGCGTAGGAGGCTATGAGCAGTTCTTC	CASSVGGYEQFF
few	.	TRBJ1-3	14	TRBV10-3	TGTGCCATCAGTGAGTGGGGGCCTGGAAACACCATATATTTT	CAISEWGPGNTIYF
.	TRBD1	TRBJ2-5	15	TRBV27	TGTGCCAGCAGTTTTACAGGGGGGTCCCAAGAGACCCAGTACTTC	CASSFTGGSQETQYF
.	.	TRBJ1-2	12	TRBV28	TGTGCCAGCAGTTCGGACATCGGCGGCTACACCTTC	CASSSDIGGYTF